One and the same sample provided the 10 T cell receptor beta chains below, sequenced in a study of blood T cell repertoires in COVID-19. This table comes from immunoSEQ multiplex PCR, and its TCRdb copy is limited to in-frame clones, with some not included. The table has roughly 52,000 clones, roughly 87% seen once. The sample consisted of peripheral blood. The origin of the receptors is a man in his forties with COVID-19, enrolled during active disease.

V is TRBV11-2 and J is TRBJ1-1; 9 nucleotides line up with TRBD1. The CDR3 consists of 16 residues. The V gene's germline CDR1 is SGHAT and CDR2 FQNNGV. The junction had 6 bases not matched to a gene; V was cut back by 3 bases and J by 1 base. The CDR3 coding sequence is TGTGCCAGCAGCTTTTTACAGGGGGCGTGGAACACTGAAGCTTTCTTT. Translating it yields CASSFLQGAWNTEAFF.

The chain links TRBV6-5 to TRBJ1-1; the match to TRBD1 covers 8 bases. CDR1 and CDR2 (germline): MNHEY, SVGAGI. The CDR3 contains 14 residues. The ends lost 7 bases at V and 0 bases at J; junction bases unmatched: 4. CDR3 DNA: TGTGCCAGCATACTGGACAGGGTGAACACTGAAGCTTTCTTT. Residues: CASILDRVNTEAFF.

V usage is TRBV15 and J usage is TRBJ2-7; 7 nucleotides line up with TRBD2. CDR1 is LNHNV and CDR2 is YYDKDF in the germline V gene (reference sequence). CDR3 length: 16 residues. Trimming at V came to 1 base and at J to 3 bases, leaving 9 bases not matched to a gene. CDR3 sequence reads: CATSRGYGGLGYEQYF. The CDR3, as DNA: TGTGCCACCAGCAGAGGGTATGGAGGACTAGGCTACGAGCAGTACTTC.

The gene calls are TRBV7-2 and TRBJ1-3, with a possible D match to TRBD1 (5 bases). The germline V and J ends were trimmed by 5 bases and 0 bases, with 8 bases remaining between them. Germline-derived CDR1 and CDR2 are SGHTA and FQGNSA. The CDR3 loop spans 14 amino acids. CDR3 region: CASSQGGSGNTIYF. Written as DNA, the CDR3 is TGTGCCAGCAGCCAGGGAGGCTCTGGAAACACCATATATTTT.

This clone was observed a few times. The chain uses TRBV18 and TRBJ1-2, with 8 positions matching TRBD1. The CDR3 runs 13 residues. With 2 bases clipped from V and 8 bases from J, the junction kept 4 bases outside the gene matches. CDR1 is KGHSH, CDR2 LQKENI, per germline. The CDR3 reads CASSPTDREGYTF. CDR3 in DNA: TGTGCCAGCTCACCAACGGACAGGGAAGGCTACACCTTC.

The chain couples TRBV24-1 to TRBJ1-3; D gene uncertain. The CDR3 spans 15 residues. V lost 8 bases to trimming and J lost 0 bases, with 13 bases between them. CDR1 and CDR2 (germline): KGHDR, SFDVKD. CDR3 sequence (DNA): TGTGCCACCATGGTCCCTAGGATCTCTGGAAACACCATATATTTT. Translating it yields CATMVPRISGNTIYF.

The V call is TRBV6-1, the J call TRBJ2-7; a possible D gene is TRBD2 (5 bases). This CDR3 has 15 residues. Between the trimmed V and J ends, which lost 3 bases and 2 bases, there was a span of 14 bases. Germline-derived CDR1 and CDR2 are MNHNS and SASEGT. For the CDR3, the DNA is TGTGCCAGCAGTGAGAGGGCCGACCTCACCTACGAGCAGTACTTC. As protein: CASSERADLTYEQYF.

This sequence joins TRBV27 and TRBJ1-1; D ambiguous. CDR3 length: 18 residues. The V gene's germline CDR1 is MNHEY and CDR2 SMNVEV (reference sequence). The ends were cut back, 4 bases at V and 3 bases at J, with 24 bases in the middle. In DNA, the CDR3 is TGTGCCAGCAGTTCAGGACGGAGTATCAGCGGTTTGGACACTGAAGCTTTCTTT. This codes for CASSSGRSISGLDTEAFF.

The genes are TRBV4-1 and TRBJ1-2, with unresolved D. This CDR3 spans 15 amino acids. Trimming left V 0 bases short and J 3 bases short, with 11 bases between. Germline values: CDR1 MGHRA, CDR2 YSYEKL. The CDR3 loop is CASSQEHAADYGYTF. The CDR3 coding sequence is TGCGCCAGCAGCCAAGAACATGCGGCAGACTATGGCTACACCTTC.

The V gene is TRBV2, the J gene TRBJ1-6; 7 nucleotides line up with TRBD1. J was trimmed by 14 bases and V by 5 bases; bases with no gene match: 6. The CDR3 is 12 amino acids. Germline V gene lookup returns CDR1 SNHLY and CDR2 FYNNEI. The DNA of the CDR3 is TGTGCCAGCAGTCGACAGGGTATCGCCCTCCACTTT. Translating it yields CASSRQGIALHF.